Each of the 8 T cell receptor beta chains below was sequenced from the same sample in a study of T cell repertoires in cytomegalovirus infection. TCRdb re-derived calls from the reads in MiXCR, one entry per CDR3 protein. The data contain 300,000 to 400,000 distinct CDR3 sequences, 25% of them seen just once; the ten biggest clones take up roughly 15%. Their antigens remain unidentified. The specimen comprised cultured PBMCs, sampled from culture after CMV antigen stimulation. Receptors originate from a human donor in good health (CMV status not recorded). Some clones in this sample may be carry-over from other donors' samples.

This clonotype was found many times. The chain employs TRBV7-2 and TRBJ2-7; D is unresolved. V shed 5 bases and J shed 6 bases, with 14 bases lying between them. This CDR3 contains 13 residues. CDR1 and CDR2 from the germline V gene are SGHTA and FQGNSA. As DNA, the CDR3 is TGTGCCAGCAGCGCCCCCGGAACCTCCGAGCAGTACTTC. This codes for CASSAPGTSEQYF. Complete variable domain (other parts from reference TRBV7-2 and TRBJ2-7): GAGVSQSPSNKVTEKGKDVELRCDPISGHTALYWYRQSLGQGLEFLIYFQGNSAPDKSGLPSDRFSAERTGGSVSTLTIQRTQQEDSAVYLCASSAPGTSEQYFGPGTRLTVT.

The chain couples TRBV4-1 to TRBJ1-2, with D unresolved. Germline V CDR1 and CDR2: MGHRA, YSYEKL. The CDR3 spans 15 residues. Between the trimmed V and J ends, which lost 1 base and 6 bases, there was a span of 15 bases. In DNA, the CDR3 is TGCGCCAGCAGCCAAGTGTCGGCGAGTTATAATGGCTACACCTTC. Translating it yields CASSQVSASYNGYTF.

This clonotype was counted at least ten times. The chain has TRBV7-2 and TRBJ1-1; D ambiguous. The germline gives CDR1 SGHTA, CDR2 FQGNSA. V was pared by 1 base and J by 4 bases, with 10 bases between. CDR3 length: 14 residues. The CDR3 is CASSLGQGSTEAFF. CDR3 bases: TGTGCCAGCAGCTTAGGCCAAGGGAGCACTGAAGCTTTCTTT.

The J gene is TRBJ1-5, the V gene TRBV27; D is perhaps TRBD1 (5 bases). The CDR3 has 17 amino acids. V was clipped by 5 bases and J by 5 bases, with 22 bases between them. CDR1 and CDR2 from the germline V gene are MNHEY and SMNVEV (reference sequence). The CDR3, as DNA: TGTGCCAGCAGTCCCAGAGGGGAATCTGGGGCCCATCAGCCCCAGCATTTT. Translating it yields CASSPRGESGAHQPQHF.

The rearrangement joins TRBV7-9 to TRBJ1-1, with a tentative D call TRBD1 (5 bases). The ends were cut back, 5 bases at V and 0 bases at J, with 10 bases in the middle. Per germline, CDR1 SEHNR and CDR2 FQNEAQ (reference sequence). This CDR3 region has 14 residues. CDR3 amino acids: CASSQGALNTEAFF. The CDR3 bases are TGTGCCAGCAGCCAGGGAGCCCTGAACACTGAAGCTTTCTTT. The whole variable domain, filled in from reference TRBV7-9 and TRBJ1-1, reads DTGVSQNPRHKITKRGQNVTFRCDPISEHNRLYWYRQTLGQGPEFLTYFQNEAQLEKSRLLSDRFSAERPKGSFSTLEIQRTEQGDSAMYLCASSQGALNTEAFFGQGTRLTVV.

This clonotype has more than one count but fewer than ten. The CDR3 loop is CASGWTGVYEQYF. The CDR3 coding sequence is TGTGCCAGCGGTTGGACAGGGGTCTACGAGCAGTACTTC. The J gene is TRBJ2-7, the V gene TRBV28; 9 positions match TRBD1. The CDR3 totals 13 residues. Unmatched junction bases numbered 5, after V lost 8 bases and J lost 3 bases. From germline, CDR1 is MDHEN and CDR2 SYDVKM. The full variable domain, rest sourced from reference TRBV28 and TRBJ2-7, is DVKVTQSSRYLVKRTGEKVFLECVQDMDHENMFWYRQDPGLGLRLIYFSYDVKMKEKGDIPEGYSVSREKKERFSLILESASTNQTSMYLCASGWTGVYEQYFGPGTRLTVT.

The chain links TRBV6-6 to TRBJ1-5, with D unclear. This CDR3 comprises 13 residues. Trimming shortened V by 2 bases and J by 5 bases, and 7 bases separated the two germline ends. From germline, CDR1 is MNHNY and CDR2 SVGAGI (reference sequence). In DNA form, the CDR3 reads TGTGCCAGCAGTTACCGTAAGGATCAGCCCCAGCATTTT. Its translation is CASSYRKDQPQHF.

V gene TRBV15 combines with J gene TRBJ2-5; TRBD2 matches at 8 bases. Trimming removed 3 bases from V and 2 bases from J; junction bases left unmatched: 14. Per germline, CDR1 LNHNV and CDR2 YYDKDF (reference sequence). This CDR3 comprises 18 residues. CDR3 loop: CATSRVSGITYSQETQYF. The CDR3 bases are TGTGCCACCAGCAGGGTTAGCGGGATTACATATTCGCAAGAGACCCAGTACTTC.